This TCR beta chain was sequenced in a study of tumor and adjacent non-tumor tissue in lung cancer. The overall study: Histology: 12 adenocarcinoma, 2 squamous cell carcinoma, 1 small cell lung cancer. Aged about 31 to 80 years, patients included approximately 11 men and 4 to 6 women with stage I to III disease.

A modified ARM-PCR protocol with three rounds of nested PCR amplified TCRbeta. TCRdb re-called the multiplex PCR reads with MiXCR, one entry per CDR3 protein. The sample lists some 73,000 distinct CDR3 sequences, 80% to 90% occurring once. No cell sorting was done before RNA was extracted from the tissue. The normal lung tissue was taken more than 3 cm from the tumor edge. The TCR was taken from a man between 60 and 75 years old with non-small cell lung cancer. Sequencing used distant non-tumor lung tissue.

The CDR3 loop is CASSLGWDNNSLHHF. For the CDR3, the DNA is TGTGCCAGCAGCTTAGGATGGGACAATAATTCACTCCACCACTTT. The chain has TRBV11-2 and TRBJ1-6; possible D gene TRBD1, 6 bases. The CDR3 is made up of 15 amino acids. Germline V gene data show CDR1 as SGHAT and CDR2 as FQNNGV. The V gene lost 1 base and the J gene lost 18 bases, with 22 bases spanning the gap.